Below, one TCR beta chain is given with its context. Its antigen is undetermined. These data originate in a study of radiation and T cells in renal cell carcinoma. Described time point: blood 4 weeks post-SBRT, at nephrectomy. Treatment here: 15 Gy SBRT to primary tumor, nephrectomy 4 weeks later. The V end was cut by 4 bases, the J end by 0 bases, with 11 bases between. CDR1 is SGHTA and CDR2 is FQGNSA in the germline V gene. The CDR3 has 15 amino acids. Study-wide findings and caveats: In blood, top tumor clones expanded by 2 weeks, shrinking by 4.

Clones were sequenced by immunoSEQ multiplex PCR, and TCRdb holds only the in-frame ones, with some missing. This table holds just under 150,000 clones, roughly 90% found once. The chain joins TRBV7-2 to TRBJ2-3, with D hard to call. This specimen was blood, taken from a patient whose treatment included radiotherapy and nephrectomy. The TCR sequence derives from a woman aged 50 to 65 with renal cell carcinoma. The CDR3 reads CASSSTVASTDTQYF. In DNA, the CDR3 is TGTGCCAGCAGCTCGACCGTAGCTAGCACAGATACGCAGTATTTT. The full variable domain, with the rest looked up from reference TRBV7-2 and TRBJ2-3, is GAGVSQSPSNKVTEKGKDVELRCDPISGHTALYWYRQSLGQGLEFLIYFQGNSAPDKSGLPSDRFSAERTGGSVSTLTIQRTQQEDSAVYLCASSSTVASTDTQYFGPGTRLTVL.